This passage covers 3 T cell receptor beta chains from one sample sequenced in a study of shared clonotypes between healthy human individuals. The assay was immunoSEQ multiplex PCR, and TCRdb's table has in-frame clones only and misses some. The data show about 1 million clones, about three quarters seen once. Sequencing was performed on memory CD4+ T cells sorted from blood. Subset: CD45RA-negative fraction. These receptors all come from a man between 18 and 35 years old in good health.

This chain connects TRBV7-8 to TRBJ2-3; possibly TRBD2 for D (5 bases). The CDR3 runs 18 residues. CDR1 and CDR2 (germline): SGHVS, FQNEAQ. Trimming removed 4 bases from V and 7 bases from J, with 27 bases in between. The CDR3 bases are TGTGCCAGCAGCTCGACATCTCTTGTGGGAGTATGGGTGAATACGCAGTATTTT. Amino acids: CASSSTSLVGVWVNTQYF.

The CDR3 sequence: CASSPDRGNSPLHF. The CDR3 coding sequence is TGTGCCAGCAGTCCCGACAGGGGAAATTCACCCCTCCACTTT. The V call is TRBV6-6, the J call TRBJ1-6; 8 bases align to TRBD1. CDR1 is MNHNY, CDR2 SVGAGI, per germline (reference sequence). With V trimmed by 5 bases and J by 7 bases, 4 bases remained unmatched. The CDR3 has 14 amino acids.

A few counts support this clone. This chain links TRBV4-1 with TRBJ2-1, with D possibly called TRBD1 or TRBD2 (6 bases each). V was cut by 0 bases and J by 7 bases, with 19 bases left in between. The CDR3 has 17 residues. Germline lookup yields CDR1 MGHRA and CDR2 YSYEKL. The CDR3 nucleotides are TGCGCCAGCAGCCAAGAATCAGGCAGGGGAAGCGGGAATGAGCAGTTCTTC. This translates into CASSQESGRGSGNEQFF.